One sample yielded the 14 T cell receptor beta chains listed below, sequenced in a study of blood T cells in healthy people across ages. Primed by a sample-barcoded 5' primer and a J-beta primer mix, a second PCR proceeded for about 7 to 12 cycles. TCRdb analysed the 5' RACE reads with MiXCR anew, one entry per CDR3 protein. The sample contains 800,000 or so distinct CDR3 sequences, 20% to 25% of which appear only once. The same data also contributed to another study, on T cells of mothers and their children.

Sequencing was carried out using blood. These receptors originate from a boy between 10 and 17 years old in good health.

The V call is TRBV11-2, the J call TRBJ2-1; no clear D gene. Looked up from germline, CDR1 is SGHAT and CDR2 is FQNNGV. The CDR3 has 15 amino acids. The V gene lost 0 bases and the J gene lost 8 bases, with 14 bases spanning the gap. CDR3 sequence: CASSLEGLRSDEQFF. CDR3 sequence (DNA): TGTGCCAGCAGCTTAGAAGGGCTTAGGAGCGATGAGCAGTTCTTC.

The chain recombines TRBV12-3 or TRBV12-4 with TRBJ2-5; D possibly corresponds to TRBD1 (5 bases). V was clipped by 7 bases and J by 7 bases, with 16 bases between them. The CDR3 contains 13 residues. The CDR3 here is CASTRGTAGTQYF. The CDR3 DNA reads TGTGCCAGCACTAGGGGCACGGCCGGGACCCAGTACTTC.

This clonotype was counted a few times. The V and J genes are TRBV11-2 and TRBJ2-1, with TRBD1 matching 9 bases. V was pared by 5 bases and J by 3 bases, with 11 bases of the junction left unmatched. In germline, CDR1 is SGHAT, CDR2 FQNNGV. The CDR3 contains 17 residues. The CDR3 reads CASSPYPGQGDYNEQFF. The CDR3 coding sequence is TGTGCCAGCAGCCCCTATCCGGGACAGGGTGACTACAATGAGCAGTTCTTC. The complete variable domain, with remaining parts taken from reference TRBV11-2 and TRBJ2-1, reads EAGVAQSPRYKIIEKRQSVAFWCNPISGHATLYWYQQILGQGPKLLIQFQNNGVVDDSQLPKDRFSAERLKGVDSTLKIQPAKLEDSAVYLCASSPYPGQGDYNEQFFGPGTRLTVL.

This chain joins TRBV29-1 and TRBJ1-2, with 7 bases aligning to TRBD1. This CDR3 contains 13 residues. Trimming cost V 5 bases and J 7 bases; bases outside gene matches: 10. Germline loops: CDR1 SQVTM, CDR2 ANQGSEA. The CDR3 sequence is CSVPDRGGGGYTF. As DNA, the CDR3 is TGCAGCGTTCCAGACCGAGGGGGCGGTGGCTACACCTTC.

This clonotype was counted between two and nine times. The DNA for the CDR3 is TGTGCCAGCAGTTTATTGGGTTCCGGCGGGGAGCTGTTTTTT. Translating it yields CASSLLGSGGELFF. This chain uses TRBV28 with TRBJ2-2; D unresolved. CDR1 MDHEN and CDR2 SYDVKM come from the germline V gene. V was pared by 1 base and J by 7 bases, with 10 bases between. The CDR3 sequence is 14 residues long.

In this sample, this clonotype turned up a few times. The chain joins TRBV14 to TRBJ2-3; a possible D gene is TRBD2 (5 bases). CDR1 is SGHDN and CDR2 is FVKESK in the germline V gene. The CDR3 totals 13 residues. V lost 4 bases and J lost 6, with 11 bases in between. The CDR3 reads CASSPRTWDTQYF. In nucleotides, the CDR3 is TGTGCCAGCAGCCCCCGGACTTGGGATACGCAGTATTTT.

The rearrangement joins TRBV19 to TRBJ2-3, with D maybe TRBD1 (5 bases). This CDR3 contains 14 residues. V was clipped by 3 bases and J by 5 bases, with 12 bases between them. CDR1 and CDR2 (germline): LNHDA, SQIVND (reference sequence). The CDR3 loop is CASSMGSTEDTQYF. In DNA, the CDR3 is TGTGCCAGTAGTATGGGGTCGACAGAAGATACGCAGTATTTT.

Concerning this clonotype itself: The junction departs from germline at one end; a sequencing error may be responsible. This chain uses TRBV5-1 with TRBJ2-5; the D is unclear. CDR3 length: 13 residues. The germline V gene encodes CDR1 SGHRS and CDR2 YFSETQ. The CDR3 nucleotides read TGCGCCAGCAACTTGAAGGACCCGGAGACCCAGTACTTC. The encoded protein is CASNLKDPETQYF.

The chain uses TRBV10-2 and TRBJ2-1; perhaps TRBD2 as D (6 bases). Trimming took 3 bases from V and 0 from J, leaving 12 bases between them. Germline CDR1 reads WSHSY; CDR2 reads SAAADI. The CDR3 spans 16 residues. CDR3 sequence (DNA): TGCGCCAGCAGTGACGCCGGGACTTACTCCTACAATGAGCAGTTCTTC. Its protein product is CASSDAGTYSYNEQFF.

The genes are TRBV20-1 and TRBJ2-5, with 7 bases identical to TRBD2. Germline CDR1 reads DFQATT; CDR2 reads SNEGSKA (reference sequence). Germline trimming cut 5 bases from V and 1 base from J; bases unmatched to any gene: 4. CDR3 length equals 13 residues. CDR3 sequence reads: CSAEKRGQETQYF. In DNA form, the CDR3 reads TGCAGTGCTGAAAAGCGGGGCCAAGAGACCCAGTACTTC.

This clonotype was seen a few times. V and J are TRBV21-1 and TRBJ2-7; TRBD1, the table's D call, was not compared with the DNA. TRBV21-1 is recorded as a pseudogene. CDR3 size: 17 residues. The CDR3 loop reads CASRNERGGQGVGEQYF. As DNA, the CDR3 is TGTGCCAGCAGAAACGAAAGGGGGGGACAGGGAGTAGGCGAGCAGTACTTC.

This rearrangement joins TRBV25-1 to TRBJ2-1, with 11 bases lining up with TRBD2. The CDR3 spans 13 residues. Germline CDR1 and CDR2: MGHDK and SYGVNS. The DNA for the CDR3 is TGTGGCTCCCTAGCGGGGGGCAGCAATGAGCAGTTCTTC. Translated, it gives CGSLAGGSNEQFF.

CDR3 residues: CASSPPEGPYEQYF. The CDR3 DNA is TGTGCCAGCTCACCACCGGAGGGACCCTACGAGCAGTACTTC. The V call is TRBV18, the J call TRBJ2-5; D perhaps matches TRBD2 (6 bases). Judging by the DNA end, TRBJ2-7 fits better; the J call may be wrong. The CDR3 is 14 amino acids. From germline, CDR1 is KGHSH and CDR2 LQKENI.

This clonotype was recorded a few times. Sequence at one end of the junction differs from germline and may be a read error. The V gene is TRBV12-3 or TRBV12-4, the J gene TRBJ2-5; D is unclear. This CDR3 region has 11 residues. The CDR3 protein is CASSLRSPGIF. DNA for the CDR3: TGTGCCAGCAGTTTAAGGTCTCCTGGGATCTTC.